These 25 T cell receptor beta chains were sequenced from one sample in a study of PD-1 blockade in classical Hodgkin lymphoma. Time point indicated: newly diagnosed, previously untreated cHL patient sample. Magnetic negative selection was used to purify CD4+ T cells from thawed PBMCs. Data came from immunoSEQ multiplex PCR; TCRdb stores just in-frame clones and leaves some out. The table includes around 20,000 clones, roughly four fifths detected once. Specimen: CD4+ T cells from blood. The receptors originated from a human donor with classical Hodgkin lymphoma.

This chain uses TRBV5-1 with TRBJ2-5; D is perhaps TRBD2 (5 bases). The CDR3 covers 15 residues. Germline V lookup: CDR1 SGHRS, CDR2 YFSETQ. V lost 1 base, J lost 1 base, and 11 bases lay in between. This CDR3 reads CASSLLATFQETQYF. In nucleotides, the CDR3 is TGCGCCAGCAGCTTGCTAGCAACGTTCCAAGAGACCCAGTACTTC.

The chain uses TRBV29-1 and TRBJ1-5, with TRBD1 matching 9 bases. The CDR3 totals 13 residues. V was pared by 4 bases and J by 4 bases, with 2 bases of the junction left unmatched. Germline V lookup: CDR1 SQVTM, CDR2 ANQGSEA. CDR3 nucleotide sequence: TGCAGCGTTGGGGACAGGGAGAATCAGCCCCAGCATTTT. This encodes CSVGDRENQPQHF.

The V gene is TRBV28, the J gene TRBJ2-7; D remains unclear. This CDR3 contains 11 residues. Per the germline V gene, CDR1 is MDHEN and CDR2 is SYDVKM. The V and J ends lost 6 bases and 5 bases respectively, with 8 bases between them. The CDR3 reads CASRQWDEQYF. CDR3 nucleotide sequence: TGTGCCAGCAGACAATGGGACGAGCAGTACTTC.

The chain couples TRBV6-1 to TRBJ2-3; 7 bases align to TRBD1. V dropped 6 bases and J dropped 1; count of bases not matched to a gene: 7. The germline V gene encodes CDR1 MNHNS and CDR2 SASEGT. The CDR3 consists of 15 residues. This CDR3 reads CASRGLGQGTDTQYF. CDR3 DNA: TGTGCCAGCAGGGGCTTAGGACAGGGCACAGATACGCAGTATTTT.

CDR3 in amino acids: CASSLARQGRHEQYF. DNA for the CDR3: TGTGCCAGCAGCTTAGCCCGACAGGGGAGGCACGAGCAGTACTTC. The gene calls are TRBV7-8 and TRBJ2-7, with 8 bases aligning to TRBD1. Trimming removed 0 bases from V and 5 bases from J; junction bases left unmatched: 6. The length of the CDR3 is 15 residues. Germline V gene data show CDR1 as SGHVS and CDR2 as FQNEAQ.

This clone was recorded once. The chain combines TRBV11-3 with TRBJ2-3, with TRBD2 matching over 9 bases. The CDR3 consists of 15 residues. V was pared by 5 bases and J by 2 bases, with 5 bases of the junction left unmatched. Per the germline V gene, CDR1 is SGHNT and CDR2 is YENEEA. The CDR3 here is CASSPRGRVTDTQYF. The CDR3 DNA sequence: TGTGCCAGCAGCCCTCGCGGGAGGGTCACAGATACGCAGTATTTT. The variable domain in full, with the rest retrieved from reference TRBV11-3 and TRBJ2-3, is EAGVVQSPRYKIIEKKQPVAFWCNPISGHNTLYWYLQNLGQGPELLIRYENEEAVDDSQLPKDRFSAERLKGVDSTLKIQPAELGDSAVYLCASSPRGRVTDTQYFGPGTRLTVL.

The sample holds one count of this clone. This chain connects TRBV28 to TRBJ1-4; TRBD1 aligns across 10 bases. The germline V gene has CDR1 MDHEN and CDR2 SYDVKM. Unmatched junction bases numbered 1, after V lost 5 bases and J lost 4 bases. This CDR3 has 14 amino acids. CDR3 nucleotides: TGTGCCAGCAGTGGGGACAGGGGTAATGAAAAACTGTTTTTT. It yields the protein CASSGDRGNEKLFF.

DNA of the CDR3: TGTGCCACAGGGGACAGGACCAACACCGGGGAGCTGTTTTTT. Its protein product is CATGDRTNTGELFF. The rearrangement uses TRBV10-3 and TRBJ2-2; 8 bases line up with TRBD1. The CDR3 loop spans 14 amino acids. Germline V lookup: CDR1 ENHRY, CDR2 SYGVKD. The ends lost 10 bases at V and 2 bases at J; junction bases unmatched: 6.

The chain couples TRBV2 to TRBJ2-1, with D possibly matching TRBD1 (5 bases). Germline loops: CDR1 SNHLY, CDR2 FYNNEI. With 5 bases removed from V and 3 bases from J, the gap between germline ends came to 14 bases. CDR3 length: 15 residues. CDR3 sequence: CASSWQGRGYNEQFF. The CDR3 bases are TGTGCCAGCAGTTGGCAGGGTAGGGGCTACAATGAGCAGTTCTTC.

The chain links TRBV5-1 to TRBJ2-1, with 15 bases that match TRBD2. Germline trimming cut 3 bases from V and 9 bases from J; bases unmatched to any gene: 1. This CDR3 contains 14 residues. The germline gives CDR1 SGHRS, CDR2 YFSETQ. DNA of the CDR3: TGCGCCAGCAGCTCGGGACTAGCGGGGGGTGAGCAGTTCTTC. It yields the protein CASSSGLAGGEQFF.

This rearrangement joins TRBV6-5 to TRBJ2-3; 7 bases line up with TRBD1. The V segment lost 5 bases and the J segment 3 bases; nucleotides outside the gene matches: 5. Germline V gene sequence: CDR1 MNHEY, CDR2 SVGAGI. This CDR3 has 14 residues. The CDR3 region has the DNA TGTGCCAGCAGTGGTCAGGGGGTGACAGATACGCAGTATTTT. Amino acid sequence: CASSGQGVTDTQYF.

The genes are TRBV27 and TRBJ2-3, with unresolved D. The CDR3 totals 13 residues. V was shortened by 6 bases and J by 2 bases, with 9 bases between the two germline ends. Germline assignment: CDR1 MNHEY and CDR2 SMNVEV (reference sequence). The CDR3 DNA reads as TGTGCCAGCAGGAAAGGGAACACAGATACGCAGTATTTT. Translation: CASRKGNTDTQYF.

CDR3 DNA sequence: TGTGCCAGCAGCCTCGGAGGGCGAGAGACCCAGTACTTC. Protein product: CASSLGGRETQYF. This sequence joins TRBV9 and TRBJ2-5; the D gene is possibly TRBD2 (6 bases). V dropped 4 bases and J dropped 4 bases, with 11 bases sitting between them. Germline V gene data show CDR1 as SGDLS and CDR2 as YYNGEE. This CDR3 is built from 13 residues.

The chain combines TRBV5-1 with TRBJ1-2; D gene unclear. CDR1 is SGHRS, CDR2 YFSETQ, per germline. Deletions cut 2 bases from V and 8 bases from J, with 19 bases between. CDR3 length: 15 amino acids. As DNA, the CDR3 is TGCGCCAGCAGCTTCTCGGGTACGGGTCCCGACGGCTACACCTTC. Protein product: CASSFSGTGPDGYTF.

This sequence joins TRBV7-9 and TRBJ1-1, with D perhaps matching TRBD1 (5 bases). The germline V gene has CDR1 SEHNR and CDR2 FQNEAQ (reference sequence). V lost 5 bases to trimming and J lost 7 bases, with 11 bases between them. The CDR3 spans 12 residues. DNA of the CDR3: TGTGCCAGCAGCCAATCCCAGGGTGAAGCTTTCTTT. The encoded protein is CASSQSQGEAFF.

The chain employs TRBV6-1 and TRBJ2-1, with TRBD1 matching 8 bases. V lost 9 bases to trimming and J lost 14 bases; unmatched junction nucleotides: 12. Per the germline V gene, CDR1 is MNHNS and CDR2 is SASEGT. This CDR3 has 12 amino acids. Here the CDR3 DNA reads TGTGCCAGTAAAATCCCGACAGGGGCAAAGTTCTTC. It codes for CASKIPTGAKFF.

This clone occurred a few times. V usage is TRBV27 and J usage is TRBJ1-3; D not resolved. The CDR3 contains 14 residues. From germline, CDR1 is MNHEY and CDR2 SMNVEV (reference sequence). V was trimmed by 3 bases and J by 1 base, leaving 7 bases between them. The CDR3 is CASSLRGSGNTIYF. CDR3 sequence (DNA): TGTGCCAGCAGTTTGCGAGGATCTGGAAACACCATATATTTT.

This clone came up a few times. CDR3 sequence reads: CASSEGPINQPQHF. Here the CDR3 DNA reads TGCGCCAGCAGCGAGGGACCGATCAATCAGCCCCAGCATTTT. The V gene is TRBV10-1, the J gene TRBJ1-5; a weak D match, TRBD1 (5 bases). Per the germline V gene, CDR1 is WNHNN and CDR2 is SYGVQD (reference sequence). Trimming cost V 6 bases and J 3 bases, with 12 bases left between them. The CDR3 spans 14 residues.

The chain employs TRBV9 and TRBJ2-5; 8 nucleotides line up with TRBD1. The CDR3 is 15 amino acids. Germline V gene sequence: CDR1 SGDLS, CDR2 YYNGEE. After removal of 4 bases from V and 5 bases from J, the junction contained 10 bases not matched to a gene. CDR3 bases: TGTGCCAGCAGCTTCACAGGGGGGTTGAGGGAGACCCAGTACTTC. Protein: CASSFTGGLRETQYF.

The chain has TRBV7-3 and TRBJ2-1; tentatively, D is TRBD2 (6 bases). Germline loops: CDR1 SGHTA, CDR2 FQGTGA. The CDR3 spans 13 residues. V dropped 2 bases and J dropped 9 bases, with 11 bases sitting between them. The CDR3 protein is CASSLVRGTEQFF. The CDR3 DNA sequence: TGTGCCAGCAGCTTAGTACGCGGGACTGAGCAGTTCTTC.

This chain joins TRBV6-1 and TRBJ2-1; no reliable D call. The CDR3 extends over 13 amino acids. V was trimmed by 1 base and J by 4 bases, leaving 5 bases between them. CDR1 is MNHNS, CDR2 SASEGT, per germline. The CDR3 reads CASSEGPYNEQFF. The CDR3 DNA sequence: TGTGCCAGCAGTGAAGGACCGTACAATGAGCAGTTCTTC.

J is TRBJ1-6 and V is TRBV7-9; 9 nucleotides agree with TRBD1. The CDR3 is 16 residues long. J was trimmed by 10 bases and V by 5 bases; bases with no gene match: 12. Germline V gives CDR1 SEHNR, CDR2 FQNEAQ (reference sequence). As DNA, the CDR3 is TGTGCCAGCAGCGCTGACAGGGGGAGTTTCAACTCACCCCTCCACTTT. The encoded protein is CASSADRGSFNSPLHF.

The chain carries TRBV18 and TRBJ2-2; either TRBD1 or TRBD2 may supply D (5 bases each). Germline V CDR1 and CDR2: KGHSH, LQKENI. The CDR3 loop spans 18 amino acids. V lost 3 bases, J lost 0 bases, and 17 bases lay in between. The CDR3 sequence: CASSPVAIRGANTGELFF. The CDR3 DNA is TGTGCCAGCTCACCGGTCGCCATAAGAGGGGCGAACACCGGGGAGCTGTTTTTT.

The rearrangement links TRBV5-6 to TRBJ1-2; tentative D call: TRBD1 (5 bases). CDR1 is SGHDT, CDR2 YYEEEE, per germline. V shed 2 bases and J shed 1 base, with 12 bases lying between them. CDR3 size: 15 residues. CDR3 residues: CASSLDQGFNYGYTF. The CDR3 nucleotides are TGTGCCAGCAGCTTAGACCAGGGTTTTAACTATGGCTACACCTTC.

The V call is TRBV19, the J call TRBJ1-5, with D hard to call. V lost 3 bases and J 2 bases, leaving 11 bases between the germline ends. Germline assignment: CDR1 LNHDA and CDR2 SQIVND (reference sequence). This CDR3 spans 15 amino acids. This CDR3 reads CASSIFGQGNQPQHF. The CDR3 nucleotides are TGTGCCAGTAGTATTTTTGGGCAGGGCAATCAGCCCCAGCATTTT.